The sequence of this TCR beta chain was determined in a study of blood T cell repertoires in COVID-19. The overall study: Samples of COVID-19 (acute and convalescent) were obtained from the United States, Italy and Spain. From T cells, B-cell-depleted T cells, or PBMCs came the material, which was cDNA or gDNA.

Each participant's cohort was designated according to participant-reported clinical history. The CDR3 sequence is 12 residues long. Germline CDR1 reads SQVTM; CDR2 reads ANQGSEA. V lost 5 bases and J 0 bases, leaving 8 bases between the germline ends. About this clone itself: This CDR3 is also generated by other DNA sequences in the sample.

Sequencing used immunoSEQ multiplex PCR; TCRdb keeps in-frame clones, though not all of them. The table has 350,000 or so clones, approximately 84% seen once. V and J are TRBV29-1 and TRBJ2-7; D unclear. This sequence originates from a woman in her thirties who had recovered from COVID-19. Sequencing was done on a sample of PBMCs or T cells enriched from blood (not recorded which). The CDR3 sequence is CSVTSSSYEQYF. CDR3 coding DNA: TGCAGCGTTACCTCGAGCTCCTACGAGCAGTACTTC.